This T cell receptor (beta chain) appears in the sequencing data of a study of shared clonotypes between healthy human individuals. TCRdb's copy holds only in-frame clones and misses some; the assay was immunoSEQ multiplex PCR. The table includes about 2,500,000 clones, 85% to 95% detected once. CDR3 length equals 12 residues. Trimming stripped 4 bases from V and 8 bases from J, with 10 bases between. In germline, CDR1 is SNHLY, CDR2 FYNNEI. The chain links TRBV2 to TRBJ2-3; D is perhaps TRBD2 (6 bases). The sample consisted of naive CD4+ T cells sorted from blood. Sample subset: CD45RA+ positively selected. The source of this sequence is a man aged 18 to 30 in good health. In nucleotides, the CDR3 is TGTGCCAGCAGTGGACTAGGTTCTACGCAGTATTTT. It codes for CASSGLGSTQYF.